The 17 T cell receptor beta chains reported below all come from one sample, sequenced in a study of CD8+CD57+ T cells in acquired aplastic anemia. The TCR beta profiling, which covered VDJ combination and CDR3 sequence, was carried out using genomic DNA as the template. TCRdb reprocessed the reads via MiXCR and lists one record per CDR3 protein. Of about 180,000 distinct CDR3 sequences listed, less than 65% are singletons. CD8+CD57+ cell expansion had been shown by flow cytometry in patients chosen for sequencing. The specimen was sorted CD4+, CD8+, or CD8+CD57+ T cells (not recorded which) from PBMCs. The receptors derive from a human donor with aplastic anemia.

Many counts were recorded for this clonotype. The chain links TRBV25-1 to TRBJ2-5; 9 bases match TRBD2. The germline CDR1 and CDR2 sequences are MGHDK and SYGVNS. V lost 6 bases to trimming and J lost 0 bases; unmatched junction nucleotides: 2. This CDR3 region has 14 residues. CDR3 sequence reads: CASSRLADQETQYF. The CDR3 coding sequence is TGTGCCAGCAGCAGACTAGCGGACCAAGAGACCCAGTACTTC.

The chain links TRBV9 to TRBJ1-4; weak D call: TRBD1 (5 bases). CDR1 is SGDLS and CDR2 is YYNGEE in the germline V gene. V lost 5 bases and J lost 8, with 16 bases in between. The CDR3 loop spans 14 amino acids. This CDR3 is CASSFSGYGEKLFF. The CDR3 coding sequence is TGTGCCAGCAGTTTTTCAGGGTACGGGGAAAAACTGTTTTTT. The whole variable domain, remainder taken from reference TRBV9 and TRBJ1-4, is DSGVTQTPKHLITATGQRVTLRCSPRSGDLSVYWYQQSLDQGLQFLIQYYNGEERAKGNILERFSAQQFPDLHSELNLSSLELGDSALYFCASSFSGYGEKLFFGSGTQLSVL.

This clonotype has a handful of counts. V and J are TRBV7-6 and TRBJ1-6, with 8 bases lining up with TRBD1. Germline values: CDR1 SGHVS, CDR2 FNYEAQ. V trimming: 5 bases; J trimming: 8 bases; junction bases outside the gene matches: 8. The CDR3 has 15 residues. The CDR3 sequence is CASSRGQGDHSPLHF. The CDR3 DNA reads TGTGCCAGCAGCCGCGGACAGGGCGATCATTCACCCCTCCACTTT.

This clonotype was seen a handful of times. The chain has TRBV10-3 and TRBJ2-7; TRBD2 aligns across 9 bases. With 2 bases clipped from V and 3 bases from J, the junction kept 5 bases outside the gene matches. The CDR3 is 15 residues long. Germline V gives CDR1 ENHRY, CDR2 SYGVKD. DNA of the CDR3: TGTGCCATCAGTGAGGGAGCGGGAGGTCGCTACGAGCAGTACTTC. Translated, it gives CAISEGAGGRYEQYF.

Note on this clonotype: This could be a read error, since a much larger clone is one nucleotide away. CDR3 in DNA: TGCGCCAGCAGCCATCGCGGGGGGGCCGATGAGCAGTTCTTC. The encoded protein is CASSHRGGADEQFF. The chain carries TRBV4-1 and TRBJ2-1, with 9 bases lining up with TRBD2. CDR1 MGHRA and CDR2 YSYEKL come from the germline V gene. After removal of 3 bases from V and 8 bases from J, the junction contained 5 bases not matched to a gene. The CDR3 sequence is 14 residues long.

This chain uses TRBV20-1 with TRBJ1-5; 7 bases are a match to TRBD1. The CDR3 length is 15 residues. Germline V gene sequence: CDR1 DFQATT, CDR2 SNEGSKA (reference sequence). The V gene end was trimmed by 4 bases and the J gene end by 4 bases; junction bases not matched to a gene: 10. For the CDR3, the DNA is TGCAGTGCTAATTCTTACAGGGGTAAGAATCAGCCCCAGCATTTT. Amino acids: CSANSYRGKNQPQHF.

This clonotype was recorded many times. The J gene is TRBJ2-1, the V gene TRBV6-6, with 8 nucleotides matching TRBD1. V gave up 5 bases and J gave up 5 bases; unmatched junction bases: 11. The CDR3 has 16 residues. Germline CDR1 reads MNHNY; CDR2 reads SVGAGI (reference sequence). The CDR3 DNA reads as TGTGCCAGCAGTCCGGGACGGCAGGGGGCTAACAATGAGCAGTTCTTC. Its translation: CASSPGRQGANNEQFF.

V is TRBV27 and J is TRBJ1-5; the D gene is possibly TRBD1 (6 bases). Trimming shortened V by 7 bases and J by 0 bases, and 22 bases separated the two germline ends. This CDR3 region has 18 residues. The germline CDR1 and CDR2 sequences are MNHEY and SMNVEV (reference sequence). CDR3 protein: CASTPDRHISYSNQPQHF. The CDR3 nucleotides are TGTGCCAGCACTCCCGACAGGCATATAAGTTATAGCAATCAGCCCCAGCATTTT.

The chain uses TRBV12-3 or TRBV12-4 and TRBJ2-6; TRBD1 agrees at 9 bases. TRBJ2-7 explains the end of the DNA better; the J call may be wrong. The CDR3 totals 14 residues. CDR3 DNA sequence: TGTGCCAGCAAGAGGGAGACAGGGGGCTACGAGCAGTACTTC. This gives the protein CASKRETGGYEQYF.

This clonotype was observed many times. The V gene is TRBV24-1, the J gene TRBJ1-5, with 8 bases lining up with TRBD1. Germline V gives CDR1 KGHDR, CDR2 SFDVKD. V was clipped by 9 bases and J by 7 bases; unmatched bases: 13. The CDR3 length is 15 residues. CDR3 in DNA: TGTGCCACCTCCTCCAGGGGGCGATCCCAACAGCCCCAGCATTTT. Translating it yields CATSSRGRSQQPQHF.

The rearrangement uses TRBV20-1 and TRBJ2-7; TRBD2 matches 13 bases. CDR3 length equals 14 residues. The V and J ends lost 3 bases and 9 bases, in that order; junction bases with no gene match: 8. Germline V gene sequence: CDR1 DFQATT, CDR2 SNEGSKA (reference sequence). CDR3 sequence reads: CSASRTSGGHGQYF. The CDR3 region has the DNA TGCAGTGCTAGCCGGACTAGCGGGGGCCACGGGCAGTACTTC.

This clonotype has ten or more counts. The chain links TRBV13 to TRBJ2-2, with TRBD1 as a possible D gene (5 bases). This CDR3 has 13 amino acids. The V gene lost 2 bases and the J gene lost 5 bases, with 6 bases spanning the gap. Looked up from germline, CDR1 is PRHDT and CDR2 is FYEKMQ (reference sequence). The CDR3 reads CASSLSGTGELFF. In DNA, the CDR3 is TGTGCCAGCAGCTTATCAGGGACCGGGGAGCTGTTTTTT.

This CDR3 reads CASSMGDWTEAFF. In nucleotides, the CDR3 is TGCGCCAGCAGTATGGGAGATTGGACTGAAGCTTTCTTT. The gene calls are TRBV4-3 and TRBJ1-1, with no clear D. The CDR3 spans 13 residues. Deletions cut 6 bases from V and 5 bases from J, with 13 bases between. Germline-derived CDR1 and CDR2 are LGHNA and YSLEER.

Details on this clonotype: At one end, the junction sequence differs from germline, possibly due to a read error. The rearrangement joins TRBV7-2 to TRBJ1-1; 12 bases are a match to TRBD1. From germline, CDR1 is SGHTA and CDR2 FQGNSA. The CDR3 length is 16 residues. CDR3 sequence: CASSAYPGTGGADAFF. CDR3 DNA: TGTGCCAGCAGCGCATATCCCGGGACAGGGGGCGCTGACGCTTTCTTT. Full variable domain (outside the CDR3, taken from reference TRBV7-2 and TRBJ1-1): GAGVSQSPSNKVTEKGKDVELRCDPISGHTALYWYRQSLGQGLEFLIYFQGNSAPDKSGLPSDRFSAERTGGSVSTLTIQRTQQEDSAVYLCASSAYPGTGGADAFFGQGTRLTVV.

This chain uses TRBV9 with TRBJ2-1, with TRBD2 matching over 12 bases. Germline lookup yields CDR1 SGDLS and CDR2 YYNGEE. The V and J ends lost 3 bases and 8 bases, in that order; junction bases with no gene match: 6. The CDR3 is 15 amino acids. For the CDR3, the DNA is TGTGCCAGCAGCGATCTAGCGGGGGGGTTTCATGAGCAGTTCTTC. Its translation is CASSDLAGGFHEQFF.

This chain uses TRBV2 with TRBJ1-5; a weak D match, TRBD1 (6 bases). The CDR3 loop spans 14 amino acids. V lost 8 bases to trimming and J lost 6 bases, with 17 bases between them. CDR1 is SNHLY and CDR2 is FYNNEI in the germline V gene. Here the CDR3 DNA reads TGTGCCAGCCTACAGGACAGAAAGGGTCAGCCCCAGCATTTT. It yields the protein CASLQDRKGQPQHF. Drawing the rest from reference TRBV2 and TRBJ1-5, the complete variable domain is EPEVTQTPSHQVTQMGQEVILRCVPISNHLYFYWYRQILGQKVEFLVSFYNNEISEKSEIFDDQFSVERPDGSNFTLKIRSTKLEDSAMYFCASLQDRKGQPQHFGDGTRLSIL.

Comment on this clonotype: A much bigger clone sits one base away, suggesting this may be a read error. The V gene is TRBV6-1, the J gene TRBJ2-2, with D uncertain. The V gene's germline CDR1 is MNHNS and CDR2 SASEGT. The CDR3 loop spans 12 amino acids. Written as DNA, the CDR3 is TGTGTCAGCAGTGGGCTGAGCGGGGAGCTGTTTTTT. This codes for CVSSGLSGELFF.